The 20 T cell receptor beta chains listed next were all sequenced from one sample in a study of early T cells in non-severe SARS-CoV-2 infection. TCRdb passed the 5' RACE reads through MiXCR, listing each CDR3 protein once. This sample yields tens of thousands of distinct CDR3 sequences, of which 4.5% to 6% are seen a single time; over 20% belongs to the top ten. The sample consisted of whole blood. The receptors come from an adult who was a healthcare worker with PCR-confirmed SARS-CoV-2 infection or an uninfected control (not recorded which).

This clonotype was seen repeatedly, ten times or more. The chain uses TRBV30 and TRBJ2-7; D is unresolved. Germline V gene data show CDR1 as GTSNPN and CDR2 as SVGIG (reference sequence). The CDR3 totals 16 residues. V lost 0 bases, J lost 0 bases, and 15 bases lay in between. The CDR3: CAWSVGPVASSYEQYF. CDR3 sequence (DNA): TGTGCCTGGAGTGTAGGACCGGTGGCAAGCTCCTACGAGCAGTACTTC.

This clonotype was detected ten times or more. CDR3 DNA: TGTGCCAGCAGTTCTCAGGGACTAGAATACAATGAGCAGTTCTTC. Translation gives CASSSQGLEYNEQFF. This chain links TRBV6-6 with TRBJ2-1; 8 bases are a match to TRBD2. The V gene's germline CDR1 is MNHNY and CDR2 SVGAGI (reference sequence). V trimming: 4 bases; J trimming: 4 bases; junction bases outside the gene matches: 6. The CDR3 consists of 15 residues.

The rearrangement links TRBV30 to TRBJ1-1, with 7 bases aligning to TRBD1. The CDR3 has 14 amino acids. Germline trimming cut 6 bases from V and 1 base from J; bases unmatched to any gene: 8. The germline CDR1 and CDR2 sequences are GTSNPN and SVGIG (reference sequence). CDR3 amino acids: CACSAGTANTEAFF. The CDR3 bases are TGTGCCTGTAGCGCCGGGACAGCGAACACTGAAGCTTTCTTT.

This clonotype was seen many times. The chain couples TRBV14 to TRBJ1-3; no reliable D call. The V gene lost 0 bases and the J gene lost 0 bases, with 12 bases spanning the gap. The CDR3 runs to 17 residues. Germline V gene data show CDR1 as SGHDN and CDR2 as FVKESK. CDR3 sequence reads: CASSQDARTHSGNTIYF. As DNA, the CDR3 is TGTGCCAGCAGCCAAGATGCCAGGACTCACTCTGGAAACACCATATATTTT.

This clonotype was observed at least ten times. This chain links TRBV20-1 with TRBJ2-5; no reliable D call. This CDR3 is built from 14 residues. V was pared by 6 bases and J by 3 bases, with 17 bases between. Germline assignment: CDR1 DFQATT and CDR2 SNEGSKA (reference sequence). The CDR3 sequence: CSATGPPTEETQYF. In nucleotides, the CDR3 is TGCAGTGCGACCGGCCCCCCAACCGAAGAGACCCAGTACTTC.

The chain is built from TRBV27 and TRBJ1-5; 9 bases align to TRBD1. The CDR3 totals 14 residues. Germline trimming cut 6 bases from V and 7 bases from J; bases unmatched to any gene: 7. CDR1 is MNHEY, CDR2 SMNVEV, per germline (reference sequence). The CDR3 sequence: CASSAGQGTQPQHF. The CDR3 DNA sequence: TGTGCCAGCAGCGCCGGACAGGGGACGCAGCCCCAGCATTTT.

This clonotype was seen many times. This chain links TRBV18 with TRBJ2-7; no reliable D call. Germline-derived CDR1 and CDR2 are KGHSH and LQKENI. V dropped 3 bases and J dropped 0 bases, with 9 bases sitting between them. CDR3 length: 14 amino acids. The CDR3 region has the DNA TGTGCCAGCTCACCGAACAGCCTCTCCTACGAGCAGTACTTC. It specifies CASSPNSLSYEQYF. Based on the CDR3 plus reference TRBV18 and TRBJ2-7, the full variable domain is NAGVMQNPRHLVRRRGQEARLRCSPMKGHSHVYWYRQLPEEGLKFMVYLQKENIIDESGMPKERFSAEFPKEGPSILRIQQVVRGDSAAYFCASSPNSLSYEQYFGPGTRLTVT.

This clonotype occurred many times. The chain couples TRBV18 to TRBJ1-2; 8 bases agree with TRBD1. CDR3 length: 14 residues. After removal of 10 bases from V and 3 bases from J, the junction contained 10 bases not matched to a gene. CDR1 is KGHSH and CDR2 is LQKENI in the germline V gene. The DNA of the CDR3 is TGTGCCACCCTGCCGACAGGGGTTCACTATGGCTACACCTTC. This sequence encodes CATLPTGVHYGYTF.

This clonotype was observed a handful of times. The chain is built from TRBV18 and TRBJ1-1; D gene ambiguous. V lost 6 bases and J lost 5, with 10 bases in between. The CDR3 has 12 amino acids. Germline V gene lookup returns CDR1 KGHSH and CDR2 LQKENI. CDR3 bases: TGTGCCAGCTCGCAAGTTATGACTGAAGCTTTCTTT. It yields the protein CASSQVMTEAFF.

This clonotype came up a few times. V gene TRBV2 combines with J gene TRBJ1-2, with 9 bases that match TRBD1. The J segment lost 4 bases and the V segment lost 7 bases, leaving 13 bases of the junction unmatched. CDR3 length equals 16 residues. The germline V gene encodes CDR1 SNHLY and CDR2 FYNNEI. The DNA for the CDR3 is TGTGCCAGCACCGGGACAGGGTCCGCTCGGAGCTATGGCTACACCTTC. It codes for CASTGTGSARSYGYTF.

This clonotype has a count of ten or more. V usage is TRBV29-1 and J usage is TRBJ2-5; D is possibly TRBD1 (5 bases). The CDR3 runs to 12 residues. Trimming cost V 6 bases and J 1 base, with 9 bases left between them. Germline V gene lookup returns CDR1 SQVTM and CDR2 ANQGSEA. The CDR3 protein is CSVGHPQETQYF. In DNA, the CDR3 is TGCAGCGTCGGACACCCCCAAGAGACCCAGTACTTC.

The gene calls are TRBV5-4 and TRBJ1-6; 9 bases map to TRBD1. Trimming at V came to 0 bases and at J to 8 bases, leaving 3 bases not matched to a gene. Germline V gene data show CDR1 as SGHNT and CDR2 as YYREEE (reference sequence). The length of the CDR3 is 15 residues. The CDR3 loop reads CASSLEGQGDSPLHF. The DNA of the CDR3 is TGTGCCAGCAGCTTGGAGGGACAGGGTGATTCACCCCTCCACTTT. Combining the CDR3 with reference TRBV5-4 and TRBJ1-6 gives the whole variable domain ETGVTQSPTHLIKTRGQQVTLRCSSQSGHNTVSWYQQALGQGPQFIFQYYREEENGRGNFPPRFSGLQFPNYSSELNVNALELDDSALYLCASSLEGQGDSPLHFGNGTRLTVT.

There are many counts of this clonotype. V gene TRBV7-2 combines with J gene TRBJ2-5; D gene unclear. The ends were cut back, 3 bases at V and 3 bases at J, with 11 bases in the middle. Germline V gives CDR1 SGHTA, CDR2 FQGNSA. The CDR3 runs 14 residues. The CDR3 region has the DNA TGTGCCAGCAGCTTGTGGGCCGAGAAAGAGACCCAGTACTTC. This codes for CASSLWAEKETQYF.

The chain employs TRBV28 and TRBJ2-7; unclear D gene. The V end was cut by 6 bases, the J end by 7 bases, with 10 bases between. This CDR3 has 11 amino acids. Germline V gives CDR1 MDHEN, CDR2 SYDVKM. For the CDR3, the DNA is TGTGCCAGCAGCAGGACCTGGGAGCAGTACTTC. Translated: CASSRTWEQYF.

The J gene is TRBJ2-7, the V gene TRBV11-2, with 7 bases identical to TRBD1. The CDR3 extends over 15 amino acids. Germline-derived CDR1 and CDR2 are SGHAT and FQNNGV. The junction had 5 bases not matched to a gene; V was cut back by 0 bases and J by 3 bases. The CDR3 DNA reads as TGTGCCAGCAGCTTAGAACCGGGACAGTACTACGAGCAGTACTTC. This gives the protein CASSLEPGQYYEQYF.

In this sample, this clonotype turned up many times. The chain joins TRBV7-9 to TRBJ2-2; no clear D gene. This CDR3 has 14 residues. Germline values: CDR1 SEHNR, CDR2 FQNEAQ (reference sequence). V lost 3 bases to trimming and J lost 6 bases, with 11 bases between them. In nucleotides, the CDR3 is TGTGCCAGCAGCTTTTCGCCAGTCCCCGGGGAGCTGTTTTTT. Its translation is CASSFSPVPGELFF.

In this sample, this clonotype is medium-sized (0.01 to 0.1%). This chain uses TRBV11-2 with TRBJ1-1, with D possibly TRBD1 on 5 matching bases. Germline V gene lookup returns CDR1 SGHAT and CDR2 FQNNGV. CDR3 size: 15 residues. V shed 4 bases and J shed 3 bases, with 15 bases lying between them. Here the CDR3 reads CASSSRLGGDTEAFF. CDR3 nucleotides: TGTGCCAGCAGCTCTAGACTTGGGGGGGACACTGAAGCTTTCTTT.

The count of this clonotype is one. The chain joins TRBV6-2 or TRBV6-3 to TRBJ1-6; D perhaps matches TRBD1 (5 bases). Trimming cost V 2 bases and J 9 bases, with 17 bases left between them. The CDR3 spans 16 residues. Germline V CDR1 and CDR2: MNHEY, SVGEGT. The CDR3 spells CASSYPPGGVGSPLHF. Here the CDR3 DNA reads TGTGCCAGCAGTTACCCGCCGGGGGGAGTTGGTTCACCCCTCCACTTT.

This clonotype was detected many times. The rearrangement links TRBV7-9 to TRBJ2-7; TRBD2 might be the D (5 bases). The germline V gene has CDR1 SEHNR and CDR2 FQNEAQ (reference sequence). CDR3 length: 14 amino acids. Trimming stripped 5 bases from V and 4 bases from J, with 15 bases between. The CDR3 coding sequence is TGTGCCAGCAGCCCTGGAGGCATGAGATACGAGCAGTACTTC. Translated: CASSPGGMRYEQYF. The variable domain in full, with the rest retrieved from reference TRBV7-9 and TRBJ2-7, is DTGVSQNPRHKITKRGQNVTFRCDPISEHNRLYWYRQTLGQGPEFLTYFQNEAQLEKSRLLSDRFSAERPKGSFSTLEIQRTEQGDSAMYLCASSPGGMRYEQYFGPGTRLTVT.

This clonotype was seen at least ten times. J is TRBJ2-1 and V is TRBV11-1, with TRBD2 matching over 7 bases. V shed 5 bases, J shed 0 bases, and the junction held 4 bases outside the gene matches. The CDR3 spans 15 residues. Germline V CDR1 and CDR2: SGHAT, FQDESV (reference sequence). The CDR3 region is CASSHGGSSYNEQFF. The CDR3 nucleotides are TGTGCCAGCAGCCACGGGGGGAGCTCCTACAATGAGCAGTTCTTC.